Listed here is a single TCR beta chain. This entry is derived from a study of blood T cell repertoires in COVID-19. As for the study in general: Spain, Italy and the United States supplied samples that represented acute and convalescent COVID-19. PBMCs, B-cell-depleted T cells, or T cells were the source of the cDNA or gDNA that made up the material.

The CDR3 is 13 amino acids. The ends were cut back, 6 bases at V and 0 bases at J, with 9 bases in the middle. Germline V gene sequence: CDR1 SQVTM, CDR2 ANQGSEA. In the source study's methods: Reference gene primer amplification yielded estimated nucleated cell counts. This table comes from immunoSEQ multiplex PCR, and its TCRdb copy is limited to in-frame clones, with some not included. V, J and clone size derive from that table, while D and trimming were established from the DNA sequence. This sample has 65,000 to 95,000 clones, with roughly 87% found just once. Material: peripheral blood. This TCR was sampled from a man at least 80 years old with acute or convalescent COVID-19. This chain joins TRBV29-1 and TRBJ1-3, with D perhaps TRBD1 (5 bases). The CDR3 region is CSVGLLSGNTIYF. CDR3 sequence (DNA): TGCAGCGTGGGACTCCTCTCTGGAAACACCATATATTTT.